A selection of T cell receptor beta chains follows, all from one sample in a study of T-cell reconstitution after alpha-beta-depleted transplantation in children. MiXCR, run by TCRdb on the PCR reads, gives a single entry per CDR3 protein. The sample has roughly 82,000 distinct CDR3 sequences; 12% to 15% are singletons. Sequences were derived from PBMCs, mostly from graft donor cells, sampled 180 days after TCRalphabeta/CD19-depleted stem cell transplant. All receptors come from a male patient between 2 and 10 years old who had a stem cell transplant for acute lymphoblastic leukemia, so the T cells may come from the graft donor. The CDR3 runs from the conserved cysteine through the conserved F or W. A D gene is named only where the DNA matches it firmly. Clone size is given for some rows only: seen once, a few or many times, or a class if the clone is expanded.

cdr3_nt: TGCGCCAGCAGCCCCACGCCCGTTTCACCCCTCCACTTT
cdr3_aa: CASSPTPVSPLHF
d_call: NA
v_call: TRBV5-1
clone_size: few
j_call: TRBJ1-6

cdr3_nt: TGCAGTGGGCAGGGCCTCACTGAAGCTTTCTTT
cdr3_aa: CSGQGLTEAFF
d_call: NA
v_call: TRBV20-1
clone_size: NA
j_call: TRBJ1-1

cdr3_nt: TGTGCCATCAGTGACCTGGAAGACGAGCAGTACTTC
cdr3_aa: CAISDLEDEQYF
d_call: NA
v_call: TRBV10-3
clone_size: many
j_call: TRBJ2-7

cdr3_nt: TGCGCCAGCAGGCAAACGACAGGCAGGGAGTACTTC
cdr3_aa: CASRQTTGREYF
d_call: NA
v_call: TRBV5-1
clone_size: NA
j_call: TRBJ2-7

cdr3_nt: TGTGCCAGCAGCGTCAAGGGTGGGAGGCAAGGACCAGCCGTCACAGATACGCAGTATTTT
cdr3_aa: CASSVKGGRQGPAVTDTQYF
d_call: NA
v_call: TRBV9
clone_size: NA
j_call: TRBJ2-3

cdr3_nt: TGTGCCAGCACCGGGTACGGGGCTTCTCCCAAACCGACAGATACGCAGTATTTT
cdr3_aa: CASTGYGASPKPTDTQYF
d_call: NA
v_call: TRBV28
clone_size: few
j_call: TRBJ2-3

cdr3_nt: TGTGCCATCAGTGAGTCGGGGGGGAACACCGGGGAGCTGTTTTTT
cdr3_aa: CAISESGGNTGELFF
d_call: NA
v_call: TRBV10-3
clone_size: few
j_call: TRBJ2-2

cdr3_nt: TGTGCCACCCAGGGGCTAGCGAAACGGAATACGCAGTATTTT
cdr3_aa: CATQGLAKRNTQYF
d_call: NA
v_call: TRBV15
clone_size: few
j_call: TRBJ2-3

cdr3_nt: TGCGCCAGCAGCCCGACAGCCCCCTACGAGCAGTACTTC
cdr3_aa: CASSPTAPYEQYF
d_call: NA
v_call: TRBV5-1
clone_size: many
j_call: TRBJ2-7

cdr3_nt: TGCAGTGCCAAGCGGGAGCCAACAGATACGCAGTATTTT
cdr3_aa: CSAKREPTDTQYF
d_call: TRBD2
v_call: TRBV20-1
clone_size: few
j_call: TRBJ2-3

cdr3_nt: TGTGCCAGCAGTTTACTGTTGACAGGACTGTCCTACGAGCAGTACTTC
cdr3_aa: CASSLLLTGLSYEQYF
d_call: NA
v_call: TRBV12-3/TRBV12-4
clone_size: many
j_call: TRBJ2-7

cdr3_nt: TGTGCCATCAAAGGCAGGGAATCCTATGGCTACACCTTC
cdr3_aa: CAIKGRESYGYTF
d_call: NA
v_call: TRBV10-3
clone_size: few
j_call: TRBJ1-2

cdr3_nt: TGTGCCAGCAGCTCCCTCTCGGGCCCTTCGTCGGATACGCAGTATTTT
cdr3_aa: CASSSLSGPSSDTQYF
d_call: NA
v_call: TRBV7-9
clone_size: NA
j_call: TRBJ2-3

cdr3_nt: TGTGCCAGCAGCCACCCTCTAAGGGGGAAGGGGTGGGATGAGCAGTTCTTC
cdr3_aa: CASSHPLRGKGWDEQFF
d_call: NA
v_call: TRBV9
clone_size: NA
j_call: TRBJ2-1

cdr3_nt: TGTGCCAGCAGCCTGGGGACTGTCTCCTACGAGCAGTACTTC
cdr3_aa: CASSLGTVSYEQYF
d_call: NA
v_call: TRBV5-5
clone_size: few
j_call: TRBJ2-7

cdr3_nt: TGTGCCAGCAGACGTGCAGGGGGCGCGTATGGCTACACCTTC
cdr3_aa: CASRRAGGAYGYTF
d_call: TRBD1
v_call: TRBV28
clone_size: NA
j_call: TRBJ1-2

cdr3_nt: TGTGCCAGCAGCTTAGCGGGTACATTGATGGCGCCCCAGCATTTT
cdr3_aa: CASSLAGTLMAPQHF
d_call: NA
v_call: TRBV7-2
clone_size: NA
j_call: TRBJ1-5

cdr3_nt: TGTGCCAGCAGAGCCAGAAGAAACTATGGCTACACCTTC
cdr3_aa: CASRARRNYGYTF
d_call: NA
v_call: TRBV2
clone_size: NA
j_call: TRBJ1-2

cdr3_nt: TGTGCCAGCAGCGGGGGGACAGTCAGCCGGGAGACCCAGTACTTC
cdr3_aa: CASSGGTVSRETQYF
d_call: NA
v_call: TRBV7-2
clone_size: NA
j_call: TRBJ2-5

cdr3_nt: TGTGCCAGCAGTACGACAGCGGCTGGATCCTACGAGCAGTACTTC
cdr3_aa: CASSTTAAGSYEQYF
d_call: NA
v_call: TRBV12-3/TRBV12-4
clone_size: many
j_call: TRBJ2-7

cdr3_nt: TGTGCCAGCAGCTTGCAGGTTCTAACCACTGAAGCTTTCTTT
cdr3_aa: CASSLQVLTTEAFF
d_call: NA
v_call: TRBV5-8
clone_size: NA
j_call: TRBJ1-1

cdr3_nt: TGTGCCAGCAGGTGGGGGGGGGCGTCCGGCACTGAAGCTTTCTTT
cdr3_aa: CASRWGGASGTEAFF
d_call: NA
v_call: TRBV27
clone_size: NA
j_call: TRBJ1-1

cdr3_nt: TGTGCCAGCAGCTTAGAGGCTAGATTAGCCAAAAACATTCAGTACTTC
cdr3_aa: CASSLEARLAKNIQYF
d_call: NA
v_call: TRBV7-2
clone_size: few
j_call: TRBJ2-4

cdr3_nt: TGTGCCAGCAGTCCCTCCCCTGGGAATAGCGGGAGTTTGACAACGCAGTATTTT
cdr3_aa: CASSPSPGNSGSLTTQYF
d_call: TRBD2
v_call: TRBV6-2/TRBV6-3
clone_size: few
j_call: TRBJ2-3

cdr3_nt: TGTGCCAGCAGCCTCAGAGGGGGTCTGGGGCAGCCCCAGCATTTT
cdr3_aa: CASSLRGGLGQPQHF
d_call: NA
v_call: TRBV7-2
clone_size: NA
j_call: TRBJ1-5

cdr3_nt: TGTGCCAGCAGTGATGGGGACAGGGTCGACACCGGGGAGCTGTTTTTT
cdr3_aa: CASSDGDRVDTGELFF
d_call: TRBD1
v_call: TRBV2
clone_size: few
j_call: TRBJ2-2

cdr3_nt: TGTGCCATCAGTGACGTGGCGGTAGGCTCCTACGAGCAGTACTTC
cdr3_aa: CAISDVAVGSYEQYF
d_call: NA
v_call: TRBV10-3
clone_size: NA
j_call: TRBJ2-7

cdr3_nt: TGTGCCAGCAGCTTGAGGGAGGGGTACCCCCCCCTAGGGGGCTACACCTTC
cdr3_aa: CASSLREGYPPLGGYTF
d_call: NA
v_call: TRBV5-6
clone_size: NA
j_call: TRBJ1-2

cdr3_nt: TGTGCCAGCAGCCAAGTTAGTTCCTACGAGCAGTACTTC
cdr3_aa: CASSQVSSYEQYF
d_call: NA
v_call: TRBV7-2
clone_size: NA
j_call: TRBJ2-7

cdr3_nt: TGTGCCAGCAGCTTAGGGGTGGGCAGACCCTACGAGCAGTACTTC
cdr3_aa: CASSLGVGRPYEQYF
d_call: NA
v_call: TRBV7-2
clone_size: NA
j_call: TRBJ2-7

cdr3_nt: TGCAGTGCTAGAAGAAGGACGAGAGGCTATAATTCACCCCTCCACTTT
cdr3_aa: CSARRRTRGYNSPLHF
d_call: NA
v_call: TRBV20-1
clone_size: few
j_call: TRBJ1-6

cdr3_nt: TGTACCAGCAGGCCCGTCCCTCGAGAGGGAAACACCATATATTTT
cdr3_aa: CTSRPVPREGNTIYF
d_call: NA
v_call: TRBV6-1
clone_size: NA
j_call: TRBJ1-3

cdr3_nt: TGTGCCAGCAGCCCCCAAGCGGGGGTAGCCAAAAACATTCAGTACTTC
cdr3_aa: CASSPQAGVAKNIQYF
d_call: TRBD2
v_call: TRBV7-9
clone_size: few
j_call: TRBJ2-4

cdr3_nt: TGTGCCAGCAGCTTTTCCTCGGGGTACAGCAATCAGCCCCAGCCTTTT
cdr3_aa: CASSFSSGYSNQPQPF
d_call: NA
v_call: TRBV7-2
clone_size: NA
j_call: TRBJ1-5

cdr3_nt: TGCGCCAGCAGCCACGGACAGGGGGCTAGTAGCTACACCTTC
cdr3_aa: CASSHGQGASSYTF
d_call: TRBD1
v_call: TRBV4-3
clone_size: many
j_call: TRBJ1-2

cdr3_nt: TGTGCCAGCAGCGTAGAAGCACAACCCCTAGCCAAAAACATTCAGTACTTC
cdr3_aa: CASSVEAQPLAKNIQYF
d_call: NA
v_call: TRBV9
clone_size: few
j_call: TRBJ2-4

cdr3_nt: TGCAGTGCTATTAGGGGGGGTGGCTACACCTTC
cdr3_aa: CSAIRGGGYTF
d_call: NA
v_call: TRBV20-1
clone_size: NA
j_call: TRBJ1-2

cdr3_nt: TGTGCCAGCAGTTTCCTGGGCGGGACCCAGTACTTC
cdr3_aa: CASSFLGGTQYF
d_call: NA
v_call: TRBV6-5
clone_size: NA
j_call: TRBJ2-5

cdr3_nt: TGTGCCAGCTCACCCGGGACAGACTATGGCTACACCTTC
cdr3_aa: CASSPGTDYGYTF
d_call: TRBD1
v_call: TRBV18
clone_size: NA
j_call: TRBJ1-2

cdr3_nt: TGCGCCAGCAGCACGGGACTCGGAACTGATGAGCAGTTCTTC
cdr3_aa: CASSTGLGTDEQFF
d_call: NA
v_call: TRBV5-1
clone_size: few
j_call: TRBJ2-1

cdr3_nt: TGTGCCAGCGGCCCGGGCCTGGTTGCTTCCTACGAGCAGTACTTC
cdr3_aa: CASGPGLVASYEQYF
d_call: NA
v_call: TRBV5-6
clone_size: few
j_call: TRBJ2-7

cdr3_nt: TGCGCCAGCAGCTTGGATGGACAGGGTTCCGAGCAGTACTTC
cdr3_aa: CASSLDGQGSEQYF
d_call: TRBD1
v_call: TRBV5-1
clone_size: NA
j_call: TRBJ2-7

cdr3_nt: TGTGCCAGCAGCTTAGAACCGGTCAATGAGCAGTTCTTC
cdr3_aa: CASSLEPVNEQFF
d_call: NA
v_call: TRBV11-3
clone_size: NA
j_call: TRBJ2-1

cdr3_nt: TGTGCCAGCAGCGTCCGGGACCGACCCACCAATGAGCAGTTCTTC
cdr3_aa: CASSVRDRPTNEQFF
d_call: NA
v_call: TRBV7-2
clone_size: few
j_call: TRBJ2-1

cdr3_nt: TGCAGTGCTAGTACTAGCGGGAGGAGGACAGATACGCAGTATTTT
cdr3_aa: CSASTSGRRTDTQYF
d_call: TRBD2
v_call: TRBV20-1
clone_size: few
j_call: TRBJ2-3

cdr3_nt: TGTGCCAGCAGTTTATGGGGACAGGGAAGCTCCTACGAGCAGTACTTC
cdr3_aa: CASSLWGQGSSYEQYF
d_call: TRBD1
v_call: TRBV28
clone_size: few
j_call: TRBJ2-7

cdr3_nt: TGTGCCATCAGTGAGAGAGGTACCCCGTACGAGCAGTACTTC
cdr3_aa: CAISERGTPYEQYF
d_call: NA
v_call: TRBV10-3
clone_size: NA
j_call: TRBJ2-7

cdr3_nt: TGTGCCAGCAGCCAAGATAACGGGGCCTGGGTCACCGGGGAGCTGTTTTTT
cdr3_aa: CASSQDNGAWVTGELFF
d_call: NA
v_call: TRBV4-2
clone_size: few
j_call: TRBJ2-2

cdr3_nt: TGTGCCAGCGGGGGCTACGAGCAGTACTTC
cdr3_aa: CASGGYEQYF
d_call: NA
v_call: TRBV25-1
clone_size: few
j_call: TRBJ2-7

cdr3_nt: TGTGCCAGCAGCGTAACGGGAGGTGAGCAGTACTTC
cdr3_aa: CASSVTGGEQYF
d_call: TRBD2
v_call: TRBV9
clone_size: NA
j_call: TRBJ2-7

cdr3_nt: TGCAGTGCTCGGGGACGGACCTCCTACGAGCAGTACTTC
cdr3_aa: CSARGRTSYEQYF
d_call: NA
v_call: TRBV20-1
clone_size: few
j_call: TRBJ2-7